A single sample gave rise to the 9 T cell receptor beta chains below, sequenced in a study of blood T cell repertoires in COVID-19. TCRdb keeps only in-frame clones here, not all; method: immunoSEQ multiplex PCR. The repertoire includes around 60,000 clones, roughly 80% of them detected once, and 16% sits in the top ten. The sequenced material came from peripheral blood. These receptor sequences come from a man in his fifties or sixties with COVID-19, enrolled during active disease.

The chain recombines TRBV6-5 with TRBJ2-7, with D possibly matching TRBD2 (5 bases). In germline, CDR1 is MNHEY, CDR2 SVGAGI. V gave up 0 bases and J gave up 0 bases, with 9 bases separating them. The CDR3 has 15 amino acids. As DNA, the CDR3 is TGTGCCAGCAGTTACTCTAGCGCGGACTCCTACGAGCAGTACTTC. Its protein is CASSYSSADSYEQYF.

In its sample, this clone was seen a few times. This chain uses TRBV7-6 with TRBJ2-7; 10 bases line up with TRBD2. The J segment lost 3 bases and the V segment lost 4 bases, leaving 18 bases of the junction unmatched. The CDR3 sequence is 19 residues long. Germline V gene data show CDR1 as SGHVS and CDR2 as FNYEAQ. CDR3 protein: CASSSPGGLAGAQDYEQYF. The CDR3 DNA follows: TGTGCCAGCAGCTCACCGGGGGGGCTAGCGGGGGCCCAAGACTACGAGCAGTACTTC.

The gene calls are TRBV5-1 and TRBJ2-7, with TRBD1 identical over 7 bases. CDR1 and CDR2 from the germline V gene are SGHRS and YFSETQ. After removal of 0 bases from V and 2 bases from J, the junction contained 8 bases not matched to a gene. This CDR3 region has 16 residues. This CDR3 reads CASSLGNDRVPYEQYF. The CDR3 nucleotides read TGCGCCAGCAGCTTGGGGAACGACAGGGTTCCCTACGAGCAGTACTTC.

This chain links TRBV6-1 with TRBJ1-2; D is unclear. Germline V gene sequence: CDR1 MNHNS, CDR2 SASEGT. V was clipped by 2 bases and J by 1 base, with 8 bases between them. This CDR3 region has 14 residues. The CDR3 here is CASSESVFNYGYTF. CDR3 nucleotides: TGTGCCAGCAGTGAATCGGTCTTTAACTATGGCTACACCTTC.

This chain joins TRBV2 and TRBJ2-2; 11 nucleotides agree with TRBD2. V lost 5 bases and J lost 7; bases outside the gene matches: 6. CDR3 length equals 15 residues. Germline CDR1 SNHLY, CDR2 FYNNEI. The CDR3 coding sequence is TGTGCCAGCAGTCCTAGCGGGGGGTTTAACGGGGAGCTGTTTTTT. It is translated as CASSPSGGFNGELFF.

The V gene is TRBV27, the J gene TRBJ1-2, with D unclear. Trimming cost V 2 bases and J 7 bases, with 14 bases left between them. The CDR3 length is 14 residues. Germline CDR1 reads MNHEY; CDR2 reads SMNVEV (reference sequence). The CDR3 sequence is CASSLGPQEGGYTF. CDR3 coding DNA: TGTGCCAGCAGTTTAGGACCGCAAGAGGGTGGCTACACCTTC.

The chain employs TRBV18 and TRBJ2-7, with 7 bases lining up with TRBD2. The CDR3 loop spans 17 amino acids. CDR1 is KGHSH and CDR2 is LQKENI in the germline V gene. V was pared by 2 bases and J by 6 bases, with 16 bases of the junction left unmatched. Here the CDR3 DNA reads TGTGCCAGCTCACCAATAGCGGGCGAGGTTTGGTTACGCGAGCAGTACTTC. Amino acids: CASSPIAGEVWLREQYF.

V gene TRBV5-4 combines with J gene TRBJ1-1; the match to TRBD1 covers 7 bases. The CDR3 has 14 amino acids. V was pared by 5 bases and J by 5 bases, with 9 bases of the junction left unmatched. Germline CDR1 is SGHNT and CDR2 is YYREEE (reference sequence). As DNA, the CDR3 is TGTGCCAGCAGACCAGACAGGGCCCAAACTGAAGCTTTCTTT. Translation gives CASRPDRAQTEAFF. Filled out from reference TRBV5-4 and TRBJ1-1, the complete variable domain reads ETGVTQSPTHLIKTRGQQVTLRCSSQSGHNTVSWYQQALGQGPQFIFQYYREEENGRGNFPPRFSGLQFPNYSSELNVNALELDDSALYLCASRPDRAQTEAFFGQGTRLTVV.

The V call is TRBV28, the J call TRBJ1-2; 12 nucleotides align to TRBD1. Per germline, CDR1 MDHEN and CDR2 SYDVKM. The length of the CDR3 is 16 residues. Trimming removed 6 bases from V and 7 bases from J; junction bases left unmatched: 12. The CDR3 region has the DNA TGTGCCAGCAGCCTCGGTATAGGGACAGGGGGCACTGGCTACACCTTC. Its translation: CASSLGIGTGGTGYTF.